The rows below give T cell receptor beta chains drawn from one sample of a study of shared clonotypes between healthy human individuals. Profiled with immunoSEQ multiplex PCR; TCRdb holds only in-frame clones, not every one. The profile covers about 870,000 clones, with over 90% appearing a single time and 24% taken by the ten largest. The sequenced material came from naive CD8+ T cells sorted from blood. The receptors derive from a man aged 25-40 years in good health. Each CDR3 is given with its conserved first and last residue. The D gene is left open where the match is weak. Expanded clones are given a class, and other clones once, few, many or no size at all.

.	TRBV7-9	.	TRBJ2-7	CASSPDRNSYEQYF	TGTGCCAGCAGCCCCGACAGGAACTCCTACGAGCAGTACTTC
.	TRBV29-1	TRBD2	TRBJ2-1	CSALPLAGGRRLRYNEQFF	TGCAGCGCCCTCCCCCTAGCGGGAGGGCGCCGATTAAGATACAATGAGCAGTTCTTC
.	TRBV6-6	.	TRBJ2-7	CASSSGTSYEQYF	TGTGCCAGCAGTTCCGGGACAAGCTACGAGCAGTACTTC
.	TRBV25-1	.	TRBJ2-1	CASGLTGRGYEQFF	TGTGCCAGCGGCCTAACAGGGCGGGGGTATGAGCAGTTCTTC
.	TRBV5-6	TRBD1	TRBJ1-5	CASSLGQGVGQPQHF	TGTGCCAGCAGCTTGGGACAGGGGGTAGGTCAGCCCCAGCATTTT
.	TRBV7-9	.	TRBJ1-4	CASSPGVLGAGEKLFF	TGTGCCAGCAGCCCAGGCGTGTTGGGGGCTGGGGAAAAACTGTTTTTT
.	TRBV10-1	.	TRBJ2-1	CASSESLNNEQFF	TGCGCCAGCAGTGAGTCATTAAACAATGAGCAGTTCTTC
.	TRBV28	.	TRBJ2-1	CASSLLGERPYNEQFF	TGTGCCAGCAGTTTATTAGGAGAACGCCCATACAATGAGCAGTTCTTC
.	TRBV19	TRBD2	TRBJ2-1	CASSIFGGRAAYNEQFF	TGTGCCAGTAGTATATTCGGCGGGAGGGCCGCCTACAATGAGCAGTTCTTC
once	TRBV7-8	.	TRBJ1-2	CASSLALTTGYGYTF	TGTGCCAGCAGCTTAGCTTTAACGACGGGGTATGGCTACACCTTC
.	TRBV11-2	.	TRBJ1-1	CASSFLKPEAFF	TGTGCCAGCAGCTTCCTTAAACCCGAAGCTTTCTTT
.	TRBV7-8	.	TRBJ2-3	CASNDNTDTQYF	TGTGCCAGCAACGACAACACAGATACGCAGTATTTT